This T cell receptor beta chain originates from a study of identifying expanded T cells in peripheral blood. Overall study results and limits: Over approximately two and four weeks, about 16.4 and 19 clones changed, versus around 1.3 between replicates. Across healthy donors, higher total template counts meant significantly greater roughly 2-week count variance.

With regard to this clone: Its antigen is not identified.

V was shortened by 4 bases and J by 4 bases, with 8 bases between the two germline ends. The CDR3 is 13 amino acids. Germline V CDR1 and CDR2: MNHNS, SASEGT. No infections or other immune events were documented during collection. Measured with immunoSEQ multiplex PCR; TCRdb has only the in-frame clones, and not every one. Of tens of thousands of clones in the sample, roughly 88% were seen once. The specimen was blood. This rearrangement joins TRBV6-1 to TRBJ1-3; D call uncertain. This receptor was obtained from a person aged 18 to 75 in good health. The CDR3 bases are TGTGCCAGCAGTGGCGATAGAGGAAACACCATATATTTT. This encodes CASSGDRGNTIYF.